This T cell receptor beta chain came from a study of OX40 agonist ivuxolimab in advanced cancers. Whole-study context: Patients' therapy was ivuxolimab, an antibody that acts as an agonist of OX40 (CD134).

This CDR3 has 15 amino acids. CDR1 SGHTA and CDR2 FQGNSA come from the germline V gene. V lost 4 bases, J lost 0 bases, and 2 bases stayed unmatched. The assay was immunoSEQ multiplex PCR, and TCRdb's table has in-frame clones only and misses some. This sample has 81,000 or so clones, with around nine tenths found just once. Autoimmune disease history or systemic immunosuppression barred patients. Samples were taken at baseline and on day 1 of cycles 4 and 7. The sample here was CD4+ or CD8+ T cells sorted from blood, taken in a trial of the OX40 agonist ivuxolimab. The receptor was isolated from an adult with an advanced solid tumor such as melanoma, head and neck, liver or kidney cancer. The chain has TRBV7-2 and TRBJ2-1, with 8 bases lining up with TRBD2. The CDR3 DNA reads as TGTGCCAGCAGCTATACTAGCGGCTCCTACAATGAGCAGTTCTTC. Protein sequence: CASSYTSGSYNEQFF.